A selection of T cell receptor beta chains follows, all from one sample in a study of shared clonotypes between healthy human individuals. Generated by immunoSEQ multiplex PCR, the TCRdb table keeps only in-frame clones and is missing some. This table holds about 2,100,000 clones, about 92% found once. Sequencing was performed on naive CD8+ T cells from PBMCs. These receptors were taken from a man in his late teens or twenties in good health. Some clones in this sample may be carry-over from other donors' samples. Both conserved end residues are part of each CDR3. D genes are given only for firm matches. Clone size, where shown, is once, few, many, or a class for clones that have expanded.

TRBJ1-5 | TRBV19 | - | - | TGTGCCAGTAGTCTCCGGGACAACAGCAATCAGCCCCAGCATTTT | CASSLRDNSNQPQHF
TRBJ1-2 | TRBV10-3 | - | - | TGTGCCATCAGCCTAGCTCTGGAGGGGGGGACCTATGGCTACACCTTC | CAISLALEGGTYGYTF
TRBJ2-5 | TRBV6-5 | - | - | TGTGCCAGCAGTAGGAGCGTACAAGAGACCCAGTACTTC | CASSRSVQETQYF
TRBJ1-3 | TRBV14 | TRBD1 | - | TGTGCCAGCAGCCTCCGACAGGGATTCTCTGGAAACACCATATATTTT | CASSLRQGFSGNTIYF
TRBJ2-2 | TRBV9 | - | once | TGTGCCACACCAGGGGGGGATCTCGCCACCGGGGAGCTGTTTTTT | CATPGGDLATGELFF
TRBJ2-3 | TRBV28 | - | - | TGTGCCAGCAGTTTCAGGGGTAGCACAGATACGCAGTATTTT | CASSFRGSTDTQYF
TRBJ2-7 | TRBV5-1 | TRBD2 | - | TGCGCCAGCACAGGGAGGGGAACCTACGAGCAGTACTTC | CASTGRGTYEQYF
TRBJ2-7 | TRBV28 | - | - | TGTGCCAGCAGTCCGACCGGGACACCTCCCTACGAGCAGTACTTC | CASSPTGTPPYEQYF
TRBJ2-7 | TRBV6-1 | - | - | TGTGCCAGCAGTGGACGAATGTCCCCCGCCTACGAGCAGTACTTC | CASSGRMSPAYEQYF
TRBJ2-3 | TRBV4-1 | TRBD2 | - | TGCGCCAGCAGCCAAGTGACGGGAGGGCCGAAGGGAGATACGCAGTATTTT | CASSQVTGGPKGDTQYF
TRBJ2-1 | TRBV4-1 | TRBD2 | - | TGCGCCAGCAGCCCGGGACTAGCGGGGAAAGAGCAGTTCTTC | CASSPGLAGKEQFF
TRBJ2-2 | TRBV5-8 | - | - | TGTGCCAGCAGTCCCCCCGGGGCGAGCACCGGGGAGCTGTTTTTT | CASSPPGASTGELFF
TRBJ1-5 | TRBV30 | - | few | TGTGCCTGGAGTCCCTCTCCCAATCAGCCCCAGCATTTT | CAWSPSPNQPQHF
TRBJ2-7 | TRBV19 | TRBD2 | - | TGTGCCAGTAGTACGAGACTAGCGGAGACCTACGAGCAGTACTTC | CASSTRLAETYEQYF
TRBJ1-4 | TRBV14 | TRBD1 | - | TGTGCCAGCAGCCGGGAAATAGACAGGGTGTTTGAAAAACTGTTTTTT | CASSREIDRVFEKLFF
TRBJ2-5 | TRBV19 | TRBD1 | - | TGTGCCAGTAGTGCCCGGGACAGGGGGCCTTGGGAGACCCAGTACTTC | CASSARDRGPWETQYF
TRBJ2-6 | TRBV21-1 | - | - | TGTGCCAGCAGCCTCGAAGAGGGGGCAGGGGCCAACGTCCTGACTTTC | CASSLEEGAGANVLTF
TRBJ1-1 | TRBV4-1 | - | - | TGCGCCAGCAGAGGAGAGGGTCTGGACACTGAAGCTTTCTTT | CASRGEGLDTEAFF
TRBJ2-3 | TRBV19 | - | - | TGTGCCAGTAGTGGCCGGCCTCGAAGGCCCACAGATACGCAGTATTTT | CASSGRPRRPTDTQYF
TRBJ1-1 | TRBV6-1 | TRBD1 | - | TGTGCCAGCAGTGACCCGACAGGGGGGTACACTGAAGCTTTCTTT | CASSDPTGGYTEAFF
TRBJ2-1 | TRBV11-2 | TRBD2 | - | TGTGCCAGCAGCTTAGGAGGGCTAGCGGGGTACAATGAGCAGTTCTTC | CASSLGGLAGYNEQFF
TRBJ2-4 | TRBV15 | - | - | TGTGCCACCAGGACCCTAGGCTTTGGCAAAAACATTCAGTACTTC | CATRTLGFGKNIQYF
TRBJ2-4 | TRBV5-6 | - | - | TGTGCCAGCAGCGCCCGGACCGCCGGAGCCAAAAACATTCAGTACTTC | CASSARTAGAKNIQYF
TRBJ1-2 | TRBV12-5 | - | - | TGTGCTAGTGGTTTGGTAGTGGGGTATGGGGGAGAGGGCTACACCTTC | CASGLVVGYGGEGYTF
TRBJ2-1 | TRBV7-6 | - | - | TGTGCCAGCAGCTTATTCCAGGGTTTCAATGAGCAGTTCTTC | CASSLFQGFNEQFF
TRBJ2-2 | TRBV7-6 | - | - | TGTGCCAGCAGCTTAGAGAGTGGGGGCTCCGGGGAGCTGTTTTTT | CASSLESGGSGELFF
TRBJ1-6 | TRBV13 | TRBD1 | - | TGTGCCAGCAGGGGACAGGGACCATCACCCCTCCACTTT | CASRGQGPSPLHF
TRBJ2-1 | TRBV6-5 | - | - | TGTGCCAGCAACCCGGGACTCAACAATGAGCAGTTCTTC | CASNPGLNNEQFF
TRBJ2-3 | TRBV27 | TRBD2 | - | TGTGCCAGCAGTTTCCCGGGACTAGCGGGAGATACGCAGTATTTT | CASSFPGLAGDTQYF
TRBJ2-2 | TRBV6-5 | - | - | TGTGCCAGCAGTTACACTGTCACCGGGGAGCTGTTTTTT | CASSYTVTGELFF
TRBJ1-2 | TRBV2 | - | - | TGTGCCATCGCGGCCCCCAAGGGGCGCGTAGATGGCTACACCTTC | CAIAAPKGRVDGYTF
TRBJ1-1 | TRBV27 | TRBD1 | - | TGTGCCAGCAGGGGACCGGGACAGGGGGCTTTCTTCGCTGAAGCTTTCTTT | CASRGPGQGAFFAEAFF
TRBJ2-3 | TRBV7-9 | - | - | TGTGCCAGCAGTTGGCGCTCCGGGACTCTAGCGTATAGCACAGATACGCAGTATTTT | CASSWRSGTLAYSTDTQYF
TRBJ1-2 | TRBV9 | - | - | TGTGCCAGCAGCGCAGGGATTCTAGCTAACTATGGCTACACCTTC | CASSAGILANYGYTF
TRBJ1-3 | TRBV10-3 | TRBD1 | - | TGTGCCGTGGGAGCGGACAGGGGAAACACCATATATTTT | CAVGADRGNTIYF
TRBJ2-1 | TRBV7-3 | - | - | TGTGCCAGCAGCTTAATTGGGGGAGAGGGCTACAATGAGCAGTTCTTC | CASSLIGGEGYNEQFF
TRBJ2-2 | TRBV19 | - | - | TGTGCCAGTAGTATAATGGTACAGCCGAACACCGGGGAGCTGTTTTTT | CASSIMVQPNTGELFF
TRBJ1-4 | TRBV15 | - | - | TGTGCCACCAGCAGACCACCCCCAGGGGAAGGGGAAAAACTGTTTTTT | CATSRPPPGEGEKLFF
TRBJ2-5 | TRBV28 | - | - | TGTGCCAGCAGCCGGCCTTTCGGCGGGACCCAGTACTTC | CASSRPFGGTQYF
TRBJ2-3 | TRBV6-5 | - | - | TGTGCCAGCAGTTACTCTTGGGAGGATTCAGATACGCAGTATTTT | CASSYSWEDSDTQYF
TRBJ2-1 | TRBV7-9 | - | - | TGTGCCAGCAGCTTAGATTTAGCGAGTTGGTCGGATGAGCAGTTCTTC | CASSLDLASWSDEQFF
TRBJ2-5 | TRBV10-3 | - | once | TGTGCCATCGGGGGCGGGACGAACCAAGAGACCCAGTACTTC | CAIGGGTNQETQYF
TRBJ2-7 | TRBV9 | - | - | TGTGCCAGCAGCGTACACGACACCTACGAGCAGTACTTC | CASSVHDTYEQYF
TRBJ2-5 | TRBV27 | TRBD1 | - | TGTGCCAGCAGTTTACTTTCGACAGGGGGCCCAGAGACCCAGTACTTC | CASSLLSTGGPETQYF
TRBJ1-5 | TRBV4-1 | TRBD1 | few | TGCGCCAGCAGCCGCCAGACAGGGGTTAAACAGCCCCAGCATTTT | CASSRQTGVKQPQHF
TRBJ2-2 | TRBV9 | TRBD1 | - | TGTGCCAGCAGCGAGGGACAGGGGTACACCGGGGAGCTGTTTTTT | CASSEGQGYTGELFF
TRBJ1-2 | TRBV7-2 | - | - | TGTGCCAGCAGCTACGGGGGTATAGGCTACACCTTC | CASSYGGIGYTF
TRBJ1-5 | TRBV2 | - | - | TGTGCCAGCAGTGAAGGGTACCTGGACCAGCCCCAGCATTTT | CASSEGYLDQPQHF